This passage covers 20 T cell receptor beta chains from one sample sequenced in a study of Ad26.COV2.S vaccination and SARS-CoV-2 variants. Regarding treatment: around 19 received Ad26.COV2.S at low or high dose, single or two shots; five or six received placebo; per-sample allocation not given. Samples were taken on day 63 after the first vaccine or placebo injection. Assay used: immunoSEQ multiplex PCR; TCRdb lists only in-frame clones, some missing. The sample yields hundreds of thousands of clones, 80% to 90% seen once. Material: peripheral blood, obtained in a trial of Ad26.COV2.S vaccine versus placebo. The receptors stem from a person aged 18-60 years who received the Ad26.COV2.S COVID-19 vaccine or a placebo.

The rearrangement links TRBV5-6 to TRBJ2-5, with D possibly being TRBD1 or TRBD2 (5 bases each). This CDR3 spans 15 amino acids. With 3 bases removed from V and 5 bases from J, the gap between germline ends came to 17 bases. CDR1 is SGHDT, CDR2 YYEEEE, per germline. In nucleotides, the CDR3 is TGTGCCAGCAGCTCCGGGACCCCATCTCGGGAGACCCAGTACTTC. This gives the protein CASSSGTPSRETQYF.

This clone was counted only a few times. The V call is TRBV28, the J call TRBJ2-4, with no clear D. This CDR3 is 14 amino acids long. Germline V CDR1 and CDR2: MDHEN, SYDVKM. Between the trimmed V and J ends, which lost 4 bases and 0 bases, there was a span of 7 bases. Here the CDR3 DNA reads TGTGCCAGCAGTTCCCAGATAGCCAAAAACATTCAGTACTTC. Its protein is CASSSQIAKNIQYF.

The rearrangement joins TRBV11-2 to TRBJ2-7, with 8 bases aligning to TRBD1. The germline V gene has CDR1 SGHAT and CDR2 FQNNGV. The ends lost 1 base at V and 0 bases at J; junction bases unmatched: 2. This CDR3 is 15 amino acids long. As DNA, the CDR3 is TGTGCCAGCAGCTTAGGGACAGGGAGCTCCTACGAGCAGTACTTC. Translating it yields CASSLGTGSSYEQYF.

The chain recombines TRBV5-1 with TRBJ2-7; D not certain. V lost 4 bases, J lost 1 base, and 12 bases lay in between. The CDR3 length is 14 residues. Germline lookup yields CDR1 SGHRS and CDR2 YFSETQ. The CDR3 DNA is TGCGCCAGCAGCCGAATTCCCGATTCCTACGAGCAGTACTTC. Encoded protein: CASSRIPDSYEQYF.

In this sample, this clone turned up once. The CDR3 loop is CASSHISREIITDTQYF. The CDR3 coding sequence is TGTGCCAGCAGCCACATTTCGCGGGAGATCATAACAGATACGCAGTATTTT. J is TRBJ2-3 and V is TRBV16; 7 nucleotides line up with TRBD2. J lost 3 bases, V lost 3 bases, and 12 bases had no gene match. The germline CDR1 and CDR2 sequences are KGHSY and FQNENV. CDR3 length: 17 residues.

V gene TRBV5-3 combines with J gene TRBJ2-7; 15 positions agree with TRBD2. Being an ORF, TRBV5-3 has a function that is uncertain. The trim removed 4 bases at V and 3 bases at J, leaving 26 bases unmatched. The CDR3 spans 23 residues. This CDR3 reads CARSQRSRRPGLAGGRPYYEQYF. DNA of the CDR3: TGTGCCAGAAGCCAGCGATCAAGGCGACCCGGACTAGCGGGAGGGCGACCATACTACGAGCAGTACTTC.

The chain uses TRBV15 and TRBJ2-2; the D is unclear. The CDR3 sequence is 19 residues long. Germline CDR1 and CDR2: LNHNV and YYDKDF (reference sequence). Trimming cost V 0 bases and J 1 base, with 18 bases left between them. The DNA of the CDR3 is TGTGCCACCAGCAGAGATAATGTTGGATACCGTCAGAACACCGGGGAGCTGTTTTTT. Amino acid sequence: CATSRDNVGYRQNTGELFF.

The chain combines TRBV9 with TRBJ2-5; 7 nucleotides match TRBD1. Germline V gene lookup returns CDR1 SGDLS and CDR2 YYNGEE. The CDR3 loop spans 15 amino acids. V shed 2 bases, J shed 5 bases, and the junction held 9 bases outside the gene matches. In DNA form, the CDR3 reads TGTGCCAGCAGCGTCGCTGGACAGGATGGGGAGACCCAGTACTTC. The encoded protein is CASSVAGQDGETQYF.

The J gene is TRBJ1-5, the V gene TRBV24-1; D unresolved. The CDR3 consists of 14 residues. V lost 1 base to trimming and J lost 6 bases, with 9 bases between them. The germline V gene has CDR1 KGHDR and CDR2 SFDVKD. CDR3 sequence reads: CATSDFDTGQPQHF. In DNA, the CDR3 is TGTGCCACCAGTGATTTTGACACGGGTCAGCCCCAGCATTTT.

V and J are TRBV4-2 and TRBJ2-3; 7 bases are a match to TRBD2. The germline CDR1 and CDR2 sequences are LGHNA and YNFKEQ. V trimming: 5 bases; J trimming: 0 bases; junction bases outside the gene matches: 5. This CDR3 has 15 amino acids. CDR3 region: CASSAAGSSTDTQYF. Here the CDR3 DNA reads TGTGCCAGCAGCGCAGCGGGGTCAAGCACAGATACGCAGTATTTT.

V is TRBV11-2 and J is TRBJ1-2, with D hard to call. Germline CDR1 SGHAT, CDR2 FQNNGV. The CDR3 covers 14 residues. Trimming removed 2 bases at V and 2 bases at J, with 9 bases between. This CDR3 is CASSLNGRNYGYTF. In nucleotides, the CDR3 is TGTGCCAGCAGCTTAAACGGACGGAACTATGGCTACACCTTC.

The chain joins TRBV11-2 to TRBJ2-7; no reliable D call. Germline values: CDR1 SGHAT, CDR2 FQNNGV. The length of the CDR3 is 14 residues. V was shortened by 5 bases and J by 4 bases, with 15 bases between the two germline ends. CDR3 sequence: CASSLTTPGYEQYF. CDR3 bases: TGTGCCAGCAGCCTAACTACCCCCGGATACGAGCAGTACTTC.

V is TRBV7-8 and J is TRBJ2-5, with TRBD1 as a possible D gene (5 bases). This CDR3 is 15 amino acids long. With 4 bases removed from V and 1 base from J, the gap between germline ends came to 13 bases. Germline V gives CDR1 SGHVS, CDR2 FQNEAQ. CDR3 nucleotide sequence: TGTGCCAGCAGCTCCGACAGTTTGATCCAAGAGACCCAGTACTTC. It codes for CASSSDSLIQETQYF.

This clone showed up just a few times. The sample holds other DNA sequences that translate to the same CDR3. The rearrangement joins TRBV7-2 to TRBJ1-2; D possibly corresponds to TRBD1 (5 bases). V lost 2 bases to trimming and J lost 8 bases, with 6 bases between them. From germline, CDR1 is SGHTA and CDR2 FQGNSA. The CDR3 runs to 11 residues. CDR3 in DNA: TGTGCCAGCAGCTTAAGGGGCGGCTACACCTTC. The encoded protein is CASSLRGGYTF.

This chain uses TRBV5-4 with TRBJ2-1; 11 positions match TRBD2. Trimming cost V 0 bases and J 4 bases; bases outside gene matches: 3. The germline V gene encodes CDR1 SGHNT and CDR2 YYREEE (reference sequence). The CDR3 has 16 residues. Here the CDR3 DNA reads TGTGCCAGCAGCTTGGGTGGACTAGCGGGTTACAATGAGCAGTTCTTC. Its protein product is CASSLGGLAGYNEQFF.

The rearrangement links TRBV11-2 to TRBJ2-7; no firm D call. The germline gives CDR1 SGHAT, CDR2 FQNNGV. Trimming took 6 bases from V and 4 from J, leaving 7 bases between them. The CDR3 loop spans 11 amino acids. CDR3 residues: CASRSSYEQYF. CDR3 coding DNA: TGTGCCAGCAGAAGCTCGTACGAGCAGTACTTC.

The chain employs TRBV7-9 and TRBJ1-5; D not certain. V was clipped by 3 bases and J by 3 bases, with 9 bases between them. The germline gives CDR1 SEHNR, CDR2 FQNEAQ (reference sequence). The CDR3 sequence is 14 residues long. CDR3 in DNA: TGTGCCAGCAGCTTCCCGGGATCCAATCAGCCCCAGCATTTT. It translates to CASSFPGSNQPQHF.

The CDR3 DNA is TGTGCCAGCAGCAAAGCGGGAGGGGCCAACACCGGGGAGCTGTTTTTT. Translating gives CASSKAGGANTGELFF. The V and J genes are TRBV3-1 (or the pseudogene TRBV3-2) and TRBJ2-2, with 10 nucleotides matching TRBD2. Looked up from germline, CDR1 is LGHDT and CDR2 is YNNKEL (reference sequence). V shed 5 bases, J shed 2 bases, and the junction held 5 bases outside the gene matches. The CDR3 sequence is 16 residues long.

The V and J genes are TRBV30 and TRBJ2-1; a possible D gene is TRBD2 (6 bases). The V and J ends lost 5 bases and 5 bases respectively, with 19 bases between them. The CDR3 has 15 residues. CDR1 and CDR2 (germline): GTSNPN, SVGIG (reference sequence). CDR3 loop: CAWSTGLNKDNEQFF. The CDR3 nucleotides read TGTGCCTGGTCAACCGGACTAAATAAGGACAATGAGCAGTTCTTC.

The CDR3: CASSVGTGSSAEAFF. CDR3 bases: TGTGCCAGCAGCGTAGGGACAGGGTCGTCAGCTGAAGCTTTCTTT. The J gene is TRBJ1-1, the V gene TRBV9; 8 nucleotides align to TRBD1. The J segment lost 6 bases and the V segment lost 0 bases, leaving 7 bases of the junction unmatched. The length of the CDR3 is 15 residues. CDR1 is SGDLS, CDR2 YYNGEE, per germline.